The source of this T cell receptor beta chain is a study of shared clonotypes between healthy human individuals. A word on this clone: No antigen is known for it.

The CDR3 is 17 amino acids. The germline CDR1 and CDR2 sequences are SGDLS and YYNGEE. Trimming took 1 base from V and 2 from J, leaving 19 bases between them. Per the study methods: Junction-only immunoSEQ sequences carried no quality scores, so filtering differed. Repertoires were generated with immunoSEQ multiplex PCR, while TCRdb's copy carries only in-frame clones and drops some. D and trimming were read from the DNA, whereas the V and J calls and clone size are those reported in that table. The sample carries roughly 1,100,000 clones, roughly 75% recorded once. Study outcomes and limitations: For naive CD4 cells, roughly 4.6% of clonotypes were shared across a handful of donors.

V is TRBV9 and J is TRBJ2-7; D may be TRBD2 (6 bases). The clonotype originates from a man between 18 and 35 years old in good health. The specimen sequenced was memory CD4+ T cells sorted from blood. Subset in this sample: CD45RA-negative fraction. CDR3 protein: CASSVTAVVGGTYEQYF. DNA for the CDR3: TGTGCCAGCAGCGTAACGGCAGTGGTGGGGGGTACCTACGAGCAGTACTTC.